Included here is one T cell receptor (beta chain) sequence, with context. The CDR3 sequence is 18 residues long. Germline CDR1 and CDR2: MRHNA and SNTAGT. Trimming took 4 bases from V and 1 from J, leaving 21 bases between them. The record originates from a study of blood T cell repertoires in COVID-19. The wider study: Sample material is recorded as cDNA or gDNA derived from T cells, B-cell-depleted T cells, or PBMCs.

Methods used by the authors: The authors estimated nucleated cell counts from reference gene primer amplification. Produced via immunoSEQ multiplex PCR; TCRdb's table is partial and in-frame only. That table furnishes V, J and clone size, whereas the DNA furnished D and trimming. The sample has about 160,000 clones, about 88% seen once. The receptor's source is a man aged 40-49 years with acute or convalescent COVID-19. The sequenced sample consisted of peripheral blood. V gene TRBV6-4 combines with J gene TRBJ2-3; D is possibly TRBD1 (5 bases). The CDR3 reads CASSASSRGYSGTDTQYF. The CDR3, as DNA: TGTGCCAGCAGTGCCTCGAGTAGGGGTTATTCCGGCACAGATACGCAGTATTTT.